This T cell receptor (beta chain) was sequenced in a study of type 1 and type 2 diabetes patients. General study points: Between type 2 diabetes and control samples, V and J usage averaged approximately 0.97 correlation.

Each participant gave about 9.4 milliliters of peripheral blood. This clonotype was observed many times. Its cognate antigen is unknown. Genomic DNA was the PCR template. A primer set of 30 forward and 13 reverse primers amplified the CDR3. TCRdb reprocessed the multiplex PCR reads via MiXCR and lists one record per CDR3 protein. Of approximately 260,000 distinct CDR3 sequences listed, approximately 50% are singletons. The source is a man aged 18 to 29 with type 2 diabetes. Sequenced material: peripheral blood mononuclear cells (PBMCs).

CDR3 coding DNA: TGTGCCACCAGCGGGACGTCCTACGAGCAGTACTTC. Residues: CATSGTSYEQYF. The rearrangement joins TRBV15 to TRBJ2-7; D is tentatively TRBD1 or TRBD2 (5 bases each). Germline-derived CDR1 and CDR2 are LNHNV and YYDKDF (reference sequence). V gave up 5 bases and J gave up 1 base, with 6 bases separating them. CDR3 length: 12 amino acids.